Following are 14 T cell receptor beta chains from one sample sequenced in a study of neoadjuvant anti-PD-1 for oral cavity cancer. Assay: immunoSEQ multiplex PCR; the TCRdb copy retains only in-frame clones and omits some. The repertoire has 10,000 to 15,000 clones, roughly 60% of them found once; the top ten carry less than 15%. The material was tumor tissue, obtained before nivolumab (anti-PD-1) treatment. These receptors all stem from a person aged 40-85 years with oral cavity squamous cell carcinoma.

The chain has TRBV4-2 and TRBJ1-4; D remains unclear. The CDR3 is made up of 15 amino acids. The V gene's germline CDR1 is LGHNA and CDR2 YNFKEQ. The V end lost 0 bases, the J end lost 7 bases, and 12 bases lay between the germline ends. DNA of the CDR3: TGTGCCAGCAGCCAAGATCCGCCGAAAAGTGAAAAACTGTTTTTT. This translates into CASSQDPPKSEKLFF.

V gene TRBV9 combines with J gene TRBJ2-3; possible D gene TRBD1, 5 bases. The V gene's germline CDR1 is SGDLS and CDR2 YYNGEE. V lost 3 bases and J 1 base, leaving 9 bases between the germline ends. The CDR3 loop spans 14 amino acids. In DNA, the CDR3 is TGTGCCAGCAGCGATCCAGGGCGCACAGATACGCAGTATTTT. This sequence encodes CASSDPGRTDTQYF.

CDR3 coding DNA: TGTGCCAGTAGAAAAACCGGGACAGGGAACTACGAGCAGTACTTC. This sequence encodes CASRKTGTGNYEQYF. The rearrangement joins TRBV19 to TRBJ2-7; the match to TRBD1 covers 9 bases. CDR1 and CDR2 from the germline V gene are LNHDA and SQIVND (reference sequence). After removal of 6 bases from V and 3 bases from J, the junction contained 9 bases not matched to a gene. The length of the CDR3 is 15 residues. Full variable domain (rest looked up from reference TRBV19 and TRBJ2-7): DGGITQSPKYLFRKEGQNVTLSCEQNLNHDAMYWYRQDPGQGLRLIYYSQIVNDFQKGDIAEGYSVSREKKESFPLTVTSAQKNPTAFYLCASRKTGTGNYEQYFGPGTRLTVT.

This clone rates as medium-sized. CDR3 in DNA: TGTGCCAGCAGCTTTTCCGGGACTAACTACAATGAGCAGTTCTTC. It specifies CASSFSGTNYNEQFF. The rearrangement uses TRBV7-8 and TRBJ2-1; 7 nucleotides agree with TRBD2. The CDR3 extends over 15 amino acids. Trimming removed 3 bases from V and 3 bases from J; junction bases left unmatched: 5. Germline CDR1 reads SGHVS; CDR2 reads FQNEAQ.

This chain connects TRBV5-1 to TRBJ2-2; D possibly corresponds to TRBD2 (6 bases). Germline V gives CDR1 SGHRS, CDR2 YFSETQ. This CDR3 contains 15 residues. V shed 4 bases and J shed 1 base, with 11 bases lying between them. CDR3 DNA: TGCGCCAGCAGCCGCGGGACGGTGAACACCGGGGAGCTGTTTTTT. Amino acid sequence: CASSRGTVNTGELFF.

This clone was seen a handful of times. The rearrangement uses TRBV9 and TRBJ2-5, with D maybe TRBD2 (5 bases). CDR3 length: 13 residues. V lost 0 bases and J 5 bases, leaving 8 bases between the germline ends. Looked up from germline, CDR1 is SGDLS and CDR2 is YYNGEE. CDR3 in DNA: TGTGCCAGCAGCGTAGGGGAGCGGGAGACCCAGTACTTC. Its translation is CASSVGERETQYF.

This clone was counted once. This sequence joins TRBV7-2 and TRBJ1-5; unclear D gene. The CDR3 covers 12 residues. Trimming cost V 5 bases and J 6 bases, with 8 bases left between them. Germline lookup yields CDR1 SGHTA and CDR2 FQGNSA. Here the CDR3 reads CASSVPPQPQHF. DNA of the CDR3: TGTGCCAGCAGCGTCCCCCCTCAGCCCCAGCATTTT.

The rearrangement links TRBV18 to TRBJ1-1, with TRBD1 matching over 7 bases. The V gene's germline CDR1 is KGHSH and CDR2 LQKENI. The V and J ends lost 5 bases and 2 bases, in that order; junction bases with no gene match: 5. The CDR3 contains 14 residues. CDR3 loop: CASSSQGLNTEAFF. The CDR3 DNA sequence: TGTGCCAGCTCATCACAGGGGTTAAACACTGAAGCTTTCTTT.

The CDR3 DNA is TGCGCCAGCAGCTCTTCCGGGACAACTACATACAATGAGCAGTTCTTC. Translated: CASSSSGTTTYNEQFF. The V call is TRBV5-1, the J call TRBJ2-1; TRBD1 might be the D (6 bases). The CDR3 is made up of 16 amino acids. The V end lost 3 bases, the J end lost 4 bases, and 17 bases lay between the germline ends. Germline CDR1 SGHRS, CDR2 YFSETQ.

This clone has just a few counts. CDR3 sequence reads: CASSKKERLAGGEQYF. The DNA for the CDR3 is TGTGCCAGCAGCAAAAAAGAGCGACTAGCGGGAGGCGAGCAGTACTTC. The chain uses TRBV21-1 and TRBJ2-7; the table names TRBD2, a call not compared with the DNA. TRBV21-1 is annotated as a pseudogene. The CDR3 sequence is 16 residues long.

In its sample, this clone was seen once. CDR3: CASSYSGAGYGYTF. In nucleotides, the CDR3 is TGTGCCAGCAGTTACTCGGGGGCCGGCTATGGCTACACCTTC. V is TRBV6-5 and J is TRBJ1-2; possible D gene TRBD1, 6 bases. In germline, CDR1 is MNHEY, CDR2 SVGAGI. CDR3 length: 14 amino acids. Trimming shortened V by 0 bases and J by 4 bases, and 9 bases separated the two germline ends.

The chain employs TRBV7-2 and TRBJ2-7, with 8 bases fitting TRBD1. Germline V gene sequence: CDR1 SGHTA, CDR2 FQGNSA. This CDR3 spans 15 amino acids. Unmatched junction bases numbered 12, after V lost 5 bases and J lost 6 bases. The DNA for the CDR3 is TGTGCCAGCAGCCGGACCGGACAGGGAAGTGGCGAGCAGTACTTC. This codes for CASSRTGQGSGEQYF.

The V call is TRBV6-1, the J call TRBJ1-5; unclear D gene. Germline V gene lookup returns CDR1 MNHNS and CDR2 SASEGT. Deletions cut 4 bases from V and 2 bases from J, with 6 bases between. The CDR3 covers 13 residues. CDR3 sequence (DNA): TGTGCCAGCAGTGGGGTAGGCAATCAGCCCCAGCATTTT. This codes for CASSGVGNQPQHF.

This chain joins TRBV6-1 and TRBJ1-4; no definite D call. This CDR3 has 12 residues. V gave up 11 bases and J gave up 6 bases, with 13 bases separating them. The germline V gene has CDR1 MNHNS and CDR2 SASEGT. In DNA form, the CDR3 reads TGTGCCGCAGGAGGCTATGATGAAAAACTGTTTTTT. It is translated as CAAGGYDEKLFF.